This TCR beta chain was found in a study of cytomegalovirus exposure and HLA in healthy donors. Study findings and constraints: Altogether, some 170 TCR beta chains were recorded as cytomegalovirus-associated.

TCRdb keeps only in-frame clones here, not all; method: immunoSEQ multiplex PCR. The table has 60,000 to 85,000 clones, 94% seen once. Worth noting for this clone: The antigen is unknown.

Germline assignment: CDR1 MDHEN and CDR2 SYDVKM. CDR3 length: 12 residues. V lost 4 bases and J 2 bases, leaving 5 bases between the germline ends. This receptor was obtained from a man between 18 and 29 years old in good health and CMV-seropositive. The sample comprised PBMCs. This sequence joins TRBV28 and TRBJ1-2; the D is unclear. The CDR3 sequence: CASSSLNYGYTF. CDR3 in DNA: TGTGCCAGCAGTTCCCTAAACTATGGCTACACCTTC.